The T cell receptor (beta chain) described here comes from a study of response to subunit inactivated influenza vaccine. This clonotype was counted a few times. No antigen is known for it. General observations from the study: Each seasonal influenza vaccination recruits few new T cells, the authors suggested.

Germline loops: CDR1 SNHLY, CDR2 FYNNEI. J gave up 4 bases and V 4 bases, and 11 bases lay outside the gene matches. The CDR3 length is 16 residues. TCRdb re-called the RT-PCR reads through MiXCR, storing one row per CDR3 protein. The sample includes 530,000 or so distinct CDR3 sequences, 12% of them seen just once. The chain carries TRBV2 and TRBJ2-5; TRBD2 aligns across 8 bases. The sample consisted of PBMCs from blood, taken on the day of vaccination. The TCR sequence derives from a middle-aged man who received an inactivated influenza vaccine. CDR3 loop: CASSGGTSFRSETQYF. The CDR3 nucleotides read TGTGCCAGCAGTGGGGGGACTAGTTTCCGTTCAGAGACCCAGTACTTC.